What follows are 28 T cell receptor beta chains derived from one specimen sequenced in a study of T cell repertoires in cytomegalovirus infection. What these receptors recognize is not known. TCRdb reprocessed the reads via MiXCR and lists one record per CDR3 protein. The sample carries around 800,000 distinct CDR3 sequences, about 33% recorded once. The sample in question was cultured CD8+ T cells from PBMCs, obtained from culture after CMV antigen stimulation. The source is a human donor in good health (CMV status not recorded). Some clones in this sample may be carry-over from other donors' samples.

The rearrangement joins TRBV5-5 to TRBJ2-1; D ambiguous. The CDR3 runs to 14 residues. The V gene's germline CDR1 is SGHKS and CDR2 YYEKEE (reference sequence). V was trimmed by 0 bases and J by 5 bases, leaving 9 bases between them. The CDR3 region has the DNA TGTGCCAGCAGCTTGGGAGGTGTGAACAATGAGCAGTTCTTC. It translates to CASSLGGVNNEQFF.

This clonotype was found a few times. The chain uses TRBV20-1 and TRBJ1-6, with TRBD1 matching 7 bases. This CDR3 is built from 16 residues. Trimming took 6 bases from V and 9 from J; bases not matched to a gene: 17. Germline CDR1 reads DFQATT; CDR2 reads SNEGSKA (reference sequence). The CDR3 spells CSAEGQVGPVGSPLHF. CDR3 DNA sequence: TGCAGTGCGGAAGGACAGGTCGGGCCGGTCGGTTCACCCCTCCACTTT.

The chain employs TRBV6-1 and TRBJ1-3; D is unresolved. The CDR3 sequence is 12 residues long. Germline V CDR1 and CDR2: MNHNS, SASEGT. V was cut by 2 bases and J by 2 bases, with 1 base left in between. CDR3 DNA sequence: TGTGCCAGCAGTGAACCTGGAAACACCATATATTTT. Translated, it gives CASSEPGNTIYF.

This clonotype was counted only a few times. V is TRBV4-1 and J is TRBJ2-3; no clear D gene. This CDR3 is 13 amino acids long. In germline, CDR1 is MGHRA, CDR2 YSYEKL. V lost 1 base and J lost 3, with 5 bases in between. CDR3 bases: TGCGCCAGCAGCCAAGGCCTGACAGATACGCAGTATTTT. Its translation: CASSQGLTDTQYF.

This chain joins TRBV7-6 and TRBJ2-7; D tentatively fits TRBD1 or TRBD2 (5 bases each). The germline V and J ends were trimmed by 5 bases and 0 bases, with 20 bases remaining between them. This CDR3 region has 17 residues. The germline CDR1 and CDR2 sequences are SGHVS and FNYEAQ. The CDR3 region has the DNA TGTGCCAGCAGCCCAAGGACCGGTCAGGGACCCTCCTACGAGCAGTACTTC. Translated: CASSPRTGQGPSYEQYF.

The genes are TRBV6-5 and TRBJ2-1, with a weak D call TRBD1 (6 bases). Germline assignment: CDR1 MNHEY and CDR2 SVGAGI. The CDR3 runs 14 residues. Trimming took off 5 bases at V and 9 bases at J, with 17 bases between the two ends. The CDR3 bases are TGTGCCAGCAGTACAGGGTTAAGGGTCGGTGAGCAGTTCTTC. The encoded protein is CASSTGLRVGEQFF.

The gene calls are TRBV27 and TRBJ2-7; TRBD2 matches 7 bases. The V segment lost 5 bases and the J segment 4 bases; nucleotides outside the gene matches: 11. The CDR3 loop spans 15 amino acids. Germline lookup yields CDR1 MNHEY and CDR2 SMNVEV (reference sequence). DNA for the CDR3: TGTGCCAGCAGTCTGCTAGCGGCCTCTAAATACGAGCAGTACTTC. Translating gives CASSLLAASKYEQYF.

In regard to this clonotype: A single base separates this from a much larger clone, so it may be a read error. The chain joins TRBV7-6 to TRBJ2-3; 11 positions agree with TRBD2. The CDR3 is made up of 17 amino acids. Trimming cost V 1 base and J 2 bases; bases outside gene matches: 5. Germline CDR1 and CDR2: SGHVS and FNYEAQ. CDR3 sequence reads: CASSLVPSGGFTDTQYF. The CDR3 bases are TGTGCCAGCAGCTTAGTGCCTAGCGGGGGGTTCACAGATACGCAGTATTTT.

The V call is TRBV6-5, the J call TRBJ2-2, with D tentatively TRBD2 (5 bases). CDR3 length equals 15 residues. V lost 6 bases and J lost 4, with 15 bases in between. CDR1 is MNHEY and CDR2 is SVGAGI in the germline V gene. The CDR3 DNA is TGTGCCAGCAGGGAACTTAGCCGGGGCACCGGGGAGCTGTTTTTT. Residues: CASRELSRGTGELFF.

This clonotype was observed a few times. The chain has TRBV12-3 or TRBV12-4 and TRBJ2-1; no firm D call. The CDR3 is made up of 15 amino acids. V was cut by 2 bases and J by 0 bases, with 8 bases left in between. CDR3 protein: CASSLMPSSYNEQFF. CDR3 DNA sequence: TGTGCCAGCAGTTTAATGCCTAGCTCCTACAATGAGCAGTTCTTC.

As DNA, the CDR3 is TGTGCCAGTACCCTTCTGGCAGGGAACACCGGGGAGCTGTTTTTT. Amino acid sequence: CASTLLAGNTGELFF. The chain links TRBV19 to TRBJ2-2, with no clear D. Germline V gene sequence: CDR1 LNHDA, CDR2 SQIVND (reference sequence). The CDR3 extends over 15 amino acids. V shed 7 bases and J shed 1 base, with 13 bases lying between them.

The gene calls are TRBV28 and TRBJ2-5; D unclear. The CDR3 runs to 16 residues. The ends were cut back, 0 bases at V and 3 bases at J, with 14 bases in the middle. Germline assignment: CDR1 MDHEN and CDR2 SYDVKM. The CDR3 sequence: CASSLWGFTAEETQYF. The CDR3 bases are TGTGCCAGCAGTTTATGGGGATTCACCGCCGAAGAGACCCAGTACTTC.

This clonotype was picked up a small number of times. The chain has TRBV6-5 and TRBJ2-3, with 11 positions matching TRBD2. V was pared by 6 bases and J by 2 bases, with 10 bases of the junction left unmatched. The CDR3 is 17 amino acids. Per the germline V gene, CDR1 is MNHEY and CDR2 is SVGAGI. The CDR3 here is CASRPTSGDLYTDTQYF. The CDR3 DNA follows: TGTGCCAGCAGACCGACTAGCGGGGACTTATACACAGATACGCAGTATTTT.

This clonotype was found a few times. The CDR3 spells CSVGIHEQFF. CDR3 coding DNA: TGCAGCGTTGGAATTCATGAGCAGTTCTTC. The rearrangement joins TRBV29-1 to TRBJ2-1; D is undetermined. CDR3 length: 10 residues. In germline, CDR1 is SQVTM, CDR2 ANQGSEA. The ends were cut back, 4 bases at V and 8 bases at J, with 6 bases in the middle.

In this sample, this clonotype turned up once. Germline is not matched at one junction end, which may reflect a read error. This chain connects TRBV7-2 to TRBJ1-4; D may be TRBD1 (5 bases). Germline V gene data show CDR1 as SGHTA and CDR2 as FQGNSA. CDR3 size: 16 residues. The CDR3 is CANSSSRGDPNEKLFF. The DNA of the CDR3 is TGTGCCAACAGCTCCAGTAGAGGGGACCCTAATGAAAAACTGTTTTTT.

This clonotype was counted a few times. The chain combines TRBV7-3 with TRBJ1-1, with D uncertain. Trimming shortened V by 5 bases and J by 6 bases, and 13 bases separated the two germline ends. CDR1 is SGHTA and CDR2 is FQGTGA in the germline V gene. This CDR3 comprises 13 residues. CDR3 loop: CASSQLGEPEAFF. In DNA, the CDR3 is TGTGCCAGCAGCCAGCTGGGAGAACCTGAAGCTTTCTTT.

The chain employs TRBV29-1 and TRBJ1-2; 10 positions agree with TRBD1. The germline gives CDR1 SQVTM, CDR2 ANQGSEA. This CDR3 has 13 residues. V gave up 7 bases and J gave up 7 bases; unmatched junction bases: 9. The CDR3, as DNA: TGCAGCGCTTGGACAGGGGGAAGCGGTGGCTACACCTTC. Translation: CSAWTGGSGGYTF.

The CDR3 DNA reads TGTGCCACCGGACTTAGCACCGGGGAGCTGTTTTTT. The encoded protein is CATGLSTGELFF. The rearrangement joins TRBV7-3 to TRBJ2-2, with D maybe TRBD2 (5 bases). This CDR3 is 12 amino acids long. Germline V gives CDR1 SGHTA, CDR2 FQGTGA. Trimming stripped 10 bases from V and 4 bases from J, with 10 bases between.

This clonotype was seen many times. The chain links TRBV7-2 to TRBJ2-5; the match to TRBD2 covers 12 bases. The CDR3 spans 16 residues. V shed 1 base and J 3 bases; nucleotides not matched to a gene: 3. Germline CDR1 and CDR2: SGHTA and FQGNSA. The CDR3 protein is CASSLEASGGEETQYF. The DNA of the CDR3 is TGTGCCAGCAGCTTAGAGGCTAGCGGGGGGGAAGAGACCCAGTACTTC.

The chain joins TRBV7-2 to TRBJ2-3, with 8 bases aligning to TRBD1. V shed 4 bases, J shed 5 bases, and the junction held 8 bases outside the gene matches. Germline CDR1 and CDR2: SGHTA and FQGNSA. The length of the CDR3 is 15 residues. Here the CDR3 DNA reads TGTGCCAGCAGCTCCAGGGGGCGCGGAATAGATACGCAGTATTTT. It codes for CASSSRGRGIDTQYF. The full variable domain, with the rest looked up from reference TRBV7-2 and TRBJ2-3, is GAGVSQSPSNKVTEKGKDVELRCDPISGHTALYWYRQSLGQGLEFLIYFQGNSAPDKSGLPSDRFSAERTGGSVSTLTIQRTQQEDSAVYLCASSSRGRGIDTQYFGPGTRLTVL.

In its sample, this clonotype was seen once. J is TRBJ1-5 and V is TRBV5-5; D is perhaps TRBD1 (5 bases). Per germline, CDR1 SGHKS and CDR2 YYEKEE (reference sequence). With 2 bases removed from V and 3 bases from J, the gap between germline ends came to 15 bases. CDR3 length: 16 residues. The CDR3 DNA reads as TGTGCCAGCAGCTTAGCGGTCAGGGTGGACAATCAGCCCCAGCATTTT. It yields the protein CASSLAVRVDNQPQHF.

This clonotype was seen only a few times. CDR3 in amino acids: CASSPGRTYYEQYV. CDR3 bases: TGTGCCAGCAGCCCAGGACGGACCTATTACGAGCAGTACGTC. This chain uses TRBV7-9 with TRBJ2-7; D is undetermined. CDR1 and CDR2 (germline): SEHNR, FQNEAQ (reference sequence). There are 14 residues in the CDR3. Trimming removed 5 bases at V and 4 bases at J, with 15 bases between.

This chain connects TRBV6-2 or TRBV6-3 to TRBJ2-4; possible D gene TRBD1, 5 bases. CDR1 and CDR2 (germline): MNHEY, SVGEGT. The CDR3 extends over 15 amino acids. V lost 2 bases to trimming and J lost 5 bases, with 13 bases between them. The CDR3 DNA reads as TGTGCCAGCAGTTACCTTCCAGGGATGGAAAACATTCAGTACTTC. Amino acid sequence: CASSYLPGMENIQYF.

This clonotype has more than one count but fewer than ten. The chain employs TRBV27 and TRBJ2-5; D may be TRBD1 (6 bases). V dropped 7 bases and J dropped 4 bases, with 7 bases sitting between them. The V gene's germline CDR1 is MNHEY and CDR2 SMNVEV (reference sequence). There are 11 residues in the CDR3. The CDR3: CASIGGETQYF. Here the CDR3 DNA reads TGTGCCAGCATAGGGGGAGAGACCCAGTACTTC.

This clonotype has at least ten counts. V gene TRBV7-8 combines with J gene TRBJ1-4; tentative D call: TRBD1 (5 bases). V lost 5 bases to trimming and J lost 8 bases, with 15 bases between them. This CDR3 is 14 amino acids long. CDR1 is SGHVS, CDR2 FQNEAQ, per germline. CDR3 DNA sequence: TGTGCCAGCAGCCACCGGGACTTGGGGGAAAAACTGTTTTTT. This codes for CASSHRDLGEKLFF. The entire variable domain, with the rest obtained from reference TRBV7-8 and TRBJ1-4, is as follows: GAGVSQSPRYKVAKRGQDVALRCDPISGHVSLFWYQQALGQGPEFLTYFQNEAQLDKSGLPSDRFFAERPEGSVSTLKIQRTQQEDSAVYLCASSHRDLGEKLFFGSGTQLSVL.

This clonotype has a count of ten or more. The V gene is TRBV7-6, the J gene TRBJ2-1, with D unresolved. Per germline, CDR1 SGHVS and CDR2 FNYEAQ. V was pared by 5 bases and J by 5 bases, with 13 bases between. CDR3 size: 14 residues. The CDR3 bases are TGTGCCAGCAGCATACACGATTTGAACAATGAGCAGTTCTTC. This gives the protein CASSIHDLNNEQFF.

This clonotype came up a few times. The V and J genes are TRBV19 and TRBJ2-5; D may be TRBD1 or TRBD2 (5 bases each). Per germline, CDR1 LNHDA and CDR2 SQIVND (reference sequence). This CDR3 is built from 15 residues. The V end lost 6 bases, the J end lost 6 bases, and 20 bases lay between the germline ends. The CDR3 DNA is TGTGCCAGTAGCCTCTCCCGGGACGGTGTAAAGACCCAGTACTTC. Translating gives CASSLSRDGVKTQYF.

This clonotype has only a few counts. The chain has TRBV9 and TRBJ1-1, with TRBD1 identical over 10 bases. Germline-derived CDR1 and CDR2 are SGDLS and YYNGEE. V was pared by 3 bases and J by 3 bases, with 8 bases of the junction left unmatched. The CDR3 consists of 16 residues. CDR3 sequence: CASSASPGQGDTEAFF. CDR3 coding DNA: TGTGCCAGCAGCGCCAGTCCCGGACAGGGGGACACTGAAGCTTTCTTT.